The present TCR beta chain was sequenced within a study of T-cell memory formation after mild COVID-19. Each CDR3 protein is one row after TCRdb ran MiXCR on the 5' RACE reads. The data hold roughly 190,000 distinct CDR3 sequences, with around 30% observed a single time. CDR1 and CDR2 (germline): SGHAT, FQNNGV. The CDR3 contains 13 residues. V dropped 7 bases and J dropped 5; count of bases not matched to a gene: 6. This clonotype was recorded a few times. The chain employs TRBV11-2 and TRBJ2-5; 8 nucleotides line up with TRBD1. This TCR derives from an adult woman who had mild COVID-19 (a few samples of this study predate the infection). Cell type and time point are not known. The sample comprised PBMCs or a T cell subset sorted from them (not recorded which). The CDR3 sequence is CASTTGGLETQYF. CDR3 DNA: TGTGCCAGCACCACAGGGGGATTGGAGACCCAGTACTTC.